This T cell receptor beta chain was captured by sequencing in a study of early T cells in non-severe SARS-CoV-2 infection. Study as a whole: With bulk RNA from unsorted whole blood as input, sequencing yielded unpaired chains.

Unique molecular identifiers were affixed to single, distinct cDNA molecules. Using its own MiXCR run on the 5' RACE reads, TCRdb lists one record per CDR3 protein. The sample lists 84,000 or so distinct CDR3 sequences; about 12% were seen once. Study-level findings and limits: The study's VDJdb matching favored anti-spike CD8 responses and missed private and CD4 specificities.

This clonotype was seen repeatedly, ten times or more. The antigen remains unidentified. The CDR3 runs to 14 residues. Per germline, CDR1 SEHNR and CDR2 FQNEAQ (reference sequence). V was clipped by 4 bases and J by 1 base; unmatched bases: 2. This clonotype was sampled from an adult who was a healthcare worker with PCR-confirmed SARS-CoV-2 infection or an uninfected control (not recorded which). The chain has TRBV7-9 and TRBJ1-1; 8 bases are a match to TRBD1. Sequences were obtained from whole blood. CDR3 protein: CASSWGQENTEAFF. The CDR3 DNA reads as TGTGCCAGCAGCTGGGGACAGGAGAACACTGAAGCTTTCTTT.